This TCR beta chain was sequenced for a study of T-cell reconstitution after alpha-beta-depleted transplantation in children. Findings of the study overall: In patients about two months after transplant, alpha-beta T cells reportedly arose from several hundred expanded graft clones.

This clonotype was found many times. Its specificity is not known. One junction end disagrees with the germline gene, perhaps due to a read error. Unique molecular identifiers featured in how the TCRbeta library was prepared. Via MiXCR, TCRdb re-called the PCR reads, giving one row per CDR3 protein. The sample includes 400,000 to 550,000 distinct CDR3 sequences, over 9.5% of them seen just once. The CDR3 has 14 amino acids. Germline CDR1 reads ENHRY; CDR2 reads SYGVKD. The clonotype comes from a child aged 2 to 10 with inherited bone marrow failure, due to receive a stem cell transplant. This chain uses TRBV10-3 with TRBJ1-2, with unresolved D. Material: PBMCs, obtained before TCRalphabeta/CD19-depleted stem cell transplant. The CDR3 reads CAISESVANSGYTF. The CDR3 nucleotides are TGTGCCATCAGTGAGTCGGTGGCAAACTCTGGCTACACCTTC.